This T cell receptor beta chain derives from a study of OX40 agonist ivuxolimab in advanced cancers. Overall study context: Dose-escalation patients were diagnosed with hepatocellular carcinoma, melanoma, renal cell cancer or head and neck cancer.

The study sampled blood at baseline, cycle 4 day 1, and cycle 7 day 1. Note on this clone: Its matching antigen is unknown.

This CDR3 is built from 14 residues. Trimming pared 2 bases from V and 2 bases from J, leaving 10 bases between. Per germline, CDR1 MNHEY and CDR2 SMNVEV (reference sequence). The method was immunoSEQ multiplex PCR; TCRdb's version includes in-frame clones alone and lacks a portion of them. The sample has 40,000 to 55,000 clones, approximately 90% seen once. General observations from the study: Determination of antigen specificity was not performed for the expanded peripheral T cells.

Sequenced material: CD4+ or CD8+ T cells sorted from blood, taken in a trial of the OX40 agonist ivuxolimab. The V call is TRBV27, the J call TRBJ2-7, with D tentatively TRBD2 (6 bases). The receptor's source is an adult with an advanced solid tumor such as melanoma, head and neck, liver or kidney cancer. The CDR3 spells CASSLAGPPYEQYF. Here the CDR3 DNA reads TGTGCCAGCAGTTTAGCGGGGCCTCCCTACGAGCAGTACTTC.